This TCR beta chain was sequenced during a study of control samples from healthy donors and cancer patients. Here immunoSEQ multiplex PCR was the method, and the copy in TCRdb shows in-frame clones only, minus some. There are 150,000 to 200,000 clones in the sample; 85% to 90% occur only once, and 1.2% to 1.5% lies in the top ten. The sample consisted of blood. This TCR came from a woman aged 50 to 60 in good health.

CDR3 sequence: CSASDVSRSQETQYF. CDR3 nucleotides: TGCAGTGCTAGTGATGTTTCCCGATCACAAGAGACCCAGTACTTC. V and J are TRBV20-1 and TRBJ2-5; unclear D gene. The germline V gene encodes CDR1 DFQATT and CDR2 SNEGSKA (reference sequence). This CDR3 is built from 15 residues. Trimming cost V 3 bases and J 2 bases, with 16 bases left between them.